This T cell receptor (beta chain) originates from a study of blood T cells in healthy people across ages (dated by TCRdb to the mid-2010s). Study-level background: In model experiments, template switching captured about one uniquely barcoded TCR beta cDNA molecule for every two T cells. The donors were split into four age groups: young (average around 15 years), middle-aged (around 40), aged (more than 60) and long-lived (roughly 80). Using the same blood draw, the study looked at two additional independent replicas of 1 million unique cDNA reads for two donors, one aged 18 to 30 and the other aged 80 or older. The study measured age-related changes in TCR beta repertoire diversity using deep sequencing normalized with unique cDNA molecular identifiers.

This clonotype has only a few counts. Its target antigen remains unknown. No base quality values were provided; no much bigger clone lies one nucleotide off. The donors were roughly 39 Caucasian individuals from Russia, aged roughly 6 to 90 years, who were systemically healthy. Ten milliliters of peripheral blood were collected from each donor into EDTA-treated Vacutainer tubes. Ficoll-Paque density-gradient centrifugation was used to isolate PBMCs, with at least 6 million per sample. Trizol reagent was used to extract total RNA from the PBMCs, yielding at least 6 micrograms per sample. The percentages of naive CD45RAhigh/CD27high T cells were determined by flow cytometry on a PBMC aliquot from every donor. The study at large found these results: Compared with the aged group, the long-lived group had more naive CD4+ T cells, fewer expanded clones and increased TCR diversity, suggesting age selection. Observed TCR beta diversity per million T cells fell roughly linearly with age, and a significant reduction was already apparent by age approximately 40. The percentage of naive T cells measured by flow cytometry correlated strongly with observed TCR beta diversity. Because the CMV infection status of the donors was unknown, age-related changes in expanded clonotypes may potentially have been confounded. Estimates of total diversity based on one million sequenced T cells were considered lower bounds and underestimates. Because profiling used bulk unsorted PBMCs, naive and antigen-experienced compartments could not be compared conclusively.

Libraries were prepared through 5' RACE. The sequencer listed for this sample is Illumina HiSeq 2500. A second PCR of about 7 to 12 cycles was performed with a sample-barcoded 5' primer and a J-beta primer mix. A template-switch 5' adaptor carrying 12 random nucleotides introduced a unique molecular identifier onto each TCR beta cDNA molecule. Each sample yielded at least 3 million CDR3-containing paired-end reads. All of the RNA was converted into first-strand cDNA using the Mint cDNA synthesis kit, with a TRBC-specific oligonucleotide serving as the primer. Following uracil-DNA glycosylase treatment, all cDNA underwent a first 18-cycle PCR with the universal primers M1SS and BC2_uni_R. As for the authors' bioinformatics: For normalization, 1 million high-quality reads, each with a distinct molecular identifier, were randomly selected from each sample. Instead of being binned into consensus sequences, reads with shared molecular identifiers were discarded. MiTCR, set to a Q25 quality threshold and the strictest error-elimination algorithm, was used for CDR3 identification, clonotype clustering and error correction. Lower-bound total TCR beta diversity was estimated with a nonparametric unseen species model using Euler transformation. In-frame beta chains were kept once TCRdb had trimmed the public reads at Q25 with fastp and called clones with MiXCR. Each record represents a unique CDR3 protein, reported with the most common genes and DNA among its rows. In this record, the V and J calls reflect TCRdb's handling and not the investigators' own analysis. Present in this sample are some 1,000,000 distinct CDR3 sequences, about 25% of which were seen just once. The ten largest clones take up 0.65% to 0.75% of the sample.

The CDR3, cysteine through phenylalanine, is 11 amino acids long. Of all the DNA, just the CDR3 is kept, 33 bases in frame from base 1. Trimming at the junction amounts to 5 bases on V and 8 bases on J, and the germline ends lie 12 bases apart. The germline V gene (reference sequence) supplies CDR1 DFQATT and CDR2 SNEGSKA. The sample was also linked to a second study, of T cells of mothers and their children. From that second study: Donors were nine systemically healthy Caucasian individuals: three mothers and their six children. cDNA synthesis used all of the extracted RNA, with roughly 1.5 ug of RNA in each 15 ul reaction. In the second PCR, the M1S primer introduced both the sample barcodes and 2-4 random nucleotides. More than 8.5 million TCR beta CDR3 reads were obtained from each mother, and several million reads were obtained from each child. In both related and unrelated pairs, thymic selection shapes the output of TCR recombination in a similar way, with inherited differences having only a minor effect. Normalized repertoire overlap was always slightly but never significantly higher in related than unrelated mother-child pairs. With a sensitivity of approximately 93 clones per million clonotypes, no persistent microchimeric T cell clones were detected. In the study, deep NGS was used to compare the TCR beta repertoires of mothers and children, and features distinguishing related mother-child pairs from unrelated individuals were sought. The mean age was 40 +/- 4 years for the mothers and approximately 11 +/- 4 years for the children. After adapters were ligated using NEBNext reagents, the libraries underwent 100+100 nt paired-end sequencing on an Illumina HiSeq 2000. To avoid cross-contamination, the mother libraries and the child libraries were prepared a month apart and sequenced in separate runs. Between roughly 450,000 and 2,000,000 distinct TCR beta clonotypes were identified per donor. Naive TCR beta clonotypes were estimated from low-frequency clonotypes matched to each donor's FACS-determined naive share, without sorting.

What was sequenced was blood. The rearranged segments are TRBV20-1 and TRBJ1-1; the D segment cannot be called with confidence. This TCR came from a girl under 10 years old in good health. The DNA reads as follows: TGCAGTGCTTTGACCCCCTCAGAAGCTTTCTTT. The translation is CSALTPSEAFF.